What follows are 21 T cell receptor beta chains derived from one specimen sequenced in a study of blood T cell repertoires in COVID-19. Sequencing used immunoSEQ multiplex PCR; TCRdb keeps in-frame clones, though not all of them. The data hold under 80,000 clones, with approximately 83% observed a single time. Sequenced input: peripheral blood. Receptors were obtained from a human donor in a cohort sampled during active COVID-19.

The count of this clone is one. This chain joins TRBV10-3 and TRBJ1-2; TRBD1 aligns across 8 bases. After removal of 2 bases from V and 4 bases from J, the junction contained 3 bases not matched to a gene. Germline V gives CDR1 ENHRY, CDR2 SYGVKD. There are 14 residues in the CDR3. The DNA of the CDR3 is TGTGCCATCAGTGAGGGACAGGGAATCTATGGCTACACCTTC. Protein sequence: CAISEGQGIYGYTF.

The gene calls are TRBV10-1 and TRBJ2-2, with 13 nucleotides matching TRBD2. The ends lost 3 bases at V and 7 bases at J; junction bases unmatched: 5. The CDR3 spans 16 residues. The germline CDR1 and CDR2 sequences are WNHNN and SYGVQD (reference sequence). The CDR3 bases are TGCGCCAGCAGTGACTCCGGGACTAGCGGGGTCGGGGAGCTGTTTTTT. Amino acids: CASSDSGTSGVGELFF.

This clone was counted only a few times. This chain connects TRBV3-1 (or the pseudogene TRBV3-2) to TRBJ2-5; 10 nucleotides agree with TRBD2. This CDR3 has 15 amino acids. CDR1 and CDR2 from the germline V gene are LGHDT and YNNKEL (reference sequence). Trimming removed 4 bases from V and 5 bases from J; junction bases left unmatched: 7. CDR3 sequence reads: CASSLSGTSAETQYF. As DNA, the CDR3 is TGTGCCAGCAGCCTCTCGGGGACTAGCGCGGAGACCCAGTACTTC.

V and J are TRBV29-1 and TRBJ2-7; TRBD1 matches 7 bases. CDR3 size: 14 residues. CDR1 is SQVTM and CDR2 is ANQGSEA in the germline V gene. Unmatched junction bases numbered 10, after V lost 5 bases and J lost 3 bases. CDR3 bases: TGCAGCGTTACACAAGGGGGCTTCGACTACGAGCAGTACTTC. Amino acids: CSVTQGGFDYEQYF.

The rearrangement joins TRBV30 to TRBJ2-5; 8 nucleotides agree with TRBD2. J gave up 5 bases and V 2 bases, and 1 base lay outside the gene matches. Germline-derived CDR1 and CDR2 are GTSNPN and SVGIG (reference sequence). The CDR3 is 12 amino acids. The CDR3 loop reads CAWSRGGETQYF. The CDR3 DNA is TGTGCCTGGAGTCGGGGGGGGGAGACCCAGTACTTC.

This clone was observed a handful of times. The gene calls are TRBV2 and TRBJ1-5, with D possibly matching TRBD1 (5 bases). V lost 6 bases, J lost 0 bases, and 12 bases lay in between. The CDR3 loop spans 15 amino acids. Looked up from germline, CDR1 is SNHLY and CDR2 is FYNNEI. CDR3 in DNA: TGTGCCAGCAGCGACAGCTCCTATAGCAATCAGCCCCAGCATTTT. It translates to CASSDSSYSNQPQHF.

The chain couples TRBV30 to TRBJ2-3; 10 bases agree with TRBD1. Germline V CDR1 and CDR2: GTSNPN, SVGIG (reference sequence). V was clipped by 3 bases and J by 2 bases; unmatched bases: 5. This CDR3 is 15 amino acids long. CDR3 nucleotide sequence: TGTGCCTGGAGAGGGGGACAGGGGAACACAGATACGCAGTATTTT. Translation gives CAWRGGQGNTDTQYF. Complete variable domain (other parts from reference TRBV30 and TRBJ2-3): SQTIHQWPATLVQPVGSPLSLECTVEGTSNPNLYWYRQAAGRGLQLLFYSVGIGQISSEVPQNLSASRPQDRQFILSSKKLLLSDSGFYLCAWRGGQGNTDTQYFGPGTRLTVL.

V usage is TRBV6-5 and J usage is TRBJ2-7; the match to TRBD2 covers 7 bases. The CDR3 consists of 15 residues. Germline CDR1 and CDR2: MNHEY and SVGAGI. The ends lost 7 bases at V and 1 base at J; junction bases unmatched: 10. The CDR3 is CASISGTTQSYEQYF. The CDR3 bases are TGTGCCAGCATTTCTGGGACTACCCAATCCTACGAGCAGTACTTC.

This rearrangement joins TRBV29-1 to TRBJ2-3; TRBD1 might be the D (6 bases). Trimming shortened V by 4 bases and J by 0 bases, and 11 bases separated the two germline ends. The germline V gene has CDR1 SQVTM and CDR2 ANQGSEA. CDR3 length: 14 residues. CDR3 nucleotides: TGCAGCGTTGTTTGGGGGCCGAGCACAGATACGCAGTATTTT. This gives the protein CSVVWGPSTDTQYF.

The CDR3 DNA sequence: TGTGCCAGCTCACCAGGGGCGCCCGACAATGAGCAGTTCTTC. It specifies CASSPGAPDNEQFF. The V call is TRBV18, the J call TRBJ2-1, with a tentative D call TRBD1 (5 bases). Trimming left V 2 bases short and J 5 bases short, with 10 bases between. The CDR3 covers 14 residues. Germline CDR1 is KGHSH and CDR2 is LQKENI. Combining the CDR3 with reference TRBV18 and TRBJ2-1 gives the whole variable domain NAGVMQNPRHLVRRRGQEARLRCSPMKGHSHVYWYRQLPEEGLKFMVYLQKENIIDESGMPKERFSAEFPKEGPSILRIQQVVRGDSAAYFCASSPGAPDNEQFFGPGTRLTVL.

V usage is TRBV7-9 and J usage is TRBJ2-6; D is perhaps TRBD1 (6 bases). The CDR3 sequence is 17 residues long. Germline-derived CDR1 and CDR2 are SEHNR and FQNEAQ (reference sequence). Between the trimmed V and J ends, which lost 3 bases and 0 bases, there was a span of 12 bases. The CDR3 DNA sequence: TGTGCCAGCAGCTTGGGGGCGGCAATCTCTGGGGCCAACGTCCTGACTTTC. Protein product: CASSLGAAISGANVLTF.

This clone showed up just once. The sample has other DNA sequences that encode this CDR3 too. The V and J genes are TRBV18 and TRBJ2-3; 8 nucleotides line up with TRBD2. J was trimmed by 1 base and V by 0 bases; bases with no gene match: 0. This CDR3 contains 15 residues. CDR1 is KGHSH and CDR2 is LQKENI in the germline V gene. The CDR3 spells CASSPPSGGTDTQYF. CDR3 DNA: TGTGCCAGCTCACCACCTAGCGGGGGCACAGATACGCAGTATTTT.

The chain links TRBV11-2 to TRBJ2-5, with D perhaps TRBD1 (7 bases). Trimming took 5 bases from V and 7 from J, leaving 14 bases between them. Germline V lookup: CDR1 SGHAT, CDR2 FQNNGV. This CDR3 has 13 amino acids. The CDR3 region is CASSDNRGGTQYF. The CDR3 bases are TGTGCCAGCAGCGACAACAGGGGAGGGACCCAGTACTTC.

The gene calls are TRBV7-8 and TRBJ2-7; maybe TRBD1 (6 bases). V lost 4 bases and J 5 bases, leaving 18 bases between the germline ends. CDR3 length: 15 amino acids. Germline values: CDR1 SGHVS, CDR2 FQNEAQ. The CDR3 region is CASSSDRTIWDEQYF. CDR3 in DNA: TGTGCCAGCAGCTCCGACAGGACGATATGGGACGAGCAGTACTTC.

Only one count was recorded for this clone. The genes are TRBV27 and TRBJ2-3, with 9 bases matching TRBD2. This CDR3 is built from 14 residues. The ends lost 6 bases at V and 3 bases at J; junction bases unmatched: 4. Germline CDR1 is MNHEY and CDR2 is SMNVEV (reference sequence). The CDR3 reads CASRPSGVTDTQYF. The CDR3 DNA reads as TGTGCCAGCAGGCCTAGCGGGGTAACAGATACGCAGTATTTT.

This chain connects TRBV19 to TRBJ2-3; TRBD2 matches 16 bases. J lost 4 bases, V lost 4 bases, and 14 bases had no gene match. This CDR3 is built from 20 residues. CDR1 is LNHDA, CDR2 SQIVND, per germline (reference sequence). The DNA of the CDR3 is TGTGCCAGTAGTACCTCGGGACTAGCGGGGGGGCGCTTAGGGTCAGATACGCAGTATTTT. Its protein is CASSTSGLAGGRLGSDTQYF.

This clone was seen more than once but under ten times. V is TRBV6-5 and J is TRBJ2-7; unclear D gene. CDR3 length: 15 residues. From germline, CDR1 is MNHEY and CDR2 SVGAGI. Trimming shortened V by 6 bases and J by 1 base, and 16 bases separated the two germline ends. The CDR3 is CASSPFKAASYEQYF. CDR3 DNA sequence: TGTGCCAGCAGCCCCTTCAAGGCGGCGTCCTACGAGCAGTACTTC.

The rearrangement joins TRBV4-1 to TRBJ2-1; D remains ambiguous. In germline, CDR1 is MGHRA, CDR2 YSYEKL. This CDR3 contains 16 residues. With 1 base removed from V and 5 bases from J, the gap between germline ends came to 15 bases. CDR3: CASSQVSAAFHNEQFF. The DNA of the CDR3 is TGCGCCAGCAGCCAAGTTTCGGCAGCGTTTCACAATGAGCAGTTCTTC.

This chain connects TRBV7-8 to TRBJ2-3; 8 bases fit TRBD2. V gave up 1 base and J gave up 6 bases; unmatched junction bases: 6. The CDR3 runs to 15 residues. Germline assignment: CDR1 SGHVS and CDR2 FQNEAQ. CDR3 DNA: TGTGCCAGCAGCTTAGGAGCGGGGGCTTGGGATACGCAGTATTTT. Amino acids: CASSLGAGAWDTQYF.

The rearrangement uses TRBV19 and TRBJ1-2; D is possibly TRBD1 (5 bases). Trimming left V 1 base short and J 0 bases short, with 12 bases between. Germline V gene sequence: CDR1 LNHDA, CDR2 SQIVND (reference sequence). The CDR3 loop spans 16 amino acids. The CDR3 nucleotides read TGTGCCAGTAGTATAGCGGAAGGGGCAGCTAACTATGGCTACACCTTC. As protein: CASSIAEGAANYGYTF. Looking up the rest from reference TRBV19 and TRBJ1-2 gives the full variable domain: DGGITQSPKYLFRKEGQNVTLSCEQNLNHDAMYWYRQDPGQGLRLIYYSQIVNDFQKGDIAEGYSVSREKKESFPLTVTSAQKNPTAFYLCASSIAEGAANYGYTFGSGTRLTVV.

The chain has TRBV19 and TRBJ2-7; D perhaps matches TRBD1 (5 bases). CDR3 length equals 14 residues. Germline values: CDR1 LNHDA, CDR2 SQIVND (reference sequence). Trimming shortened V by 3 bases and J by 3 bases, and 12 bases separated the two germline ends. CDR3 region: CASSISQGRYEQYF. The CDR3 DNA follows: TGTGCCAGTAGTATTTCGCAGGGTCGCTACGAGCAGTACTTC.